The subject of this entry is one T cell receptor (beta chain). This specimen belongs to a study of technical replicates of blood from a handful of donors. V trimming: 6 bases; J trimming: 4 bases; junction bases outside the gene matches: 5. Germline V gene lookup returns CDR1 MDHEN and CDR2 SYDVKM. The CDR3 has 13 residues. TCRdb keeps only in-frame clones here, not all; method: immunoSEQ multiplex PCR. The sample shows under 90,000 clones, approximately 94% of them seen only once. This chain joins TRBV28 and TRBJ1-1; 7 nucleotides align to TRBD1. The sequenced sample was T cells isolated from PBMCs. The receptor was derived from a human donor in good health. The CDR3 nucleotides read TGTGCCAGCAGACCAGGGGGTCGCACTGAAGCTTTCTTT. Translation: CASRPGGRTEAFF.